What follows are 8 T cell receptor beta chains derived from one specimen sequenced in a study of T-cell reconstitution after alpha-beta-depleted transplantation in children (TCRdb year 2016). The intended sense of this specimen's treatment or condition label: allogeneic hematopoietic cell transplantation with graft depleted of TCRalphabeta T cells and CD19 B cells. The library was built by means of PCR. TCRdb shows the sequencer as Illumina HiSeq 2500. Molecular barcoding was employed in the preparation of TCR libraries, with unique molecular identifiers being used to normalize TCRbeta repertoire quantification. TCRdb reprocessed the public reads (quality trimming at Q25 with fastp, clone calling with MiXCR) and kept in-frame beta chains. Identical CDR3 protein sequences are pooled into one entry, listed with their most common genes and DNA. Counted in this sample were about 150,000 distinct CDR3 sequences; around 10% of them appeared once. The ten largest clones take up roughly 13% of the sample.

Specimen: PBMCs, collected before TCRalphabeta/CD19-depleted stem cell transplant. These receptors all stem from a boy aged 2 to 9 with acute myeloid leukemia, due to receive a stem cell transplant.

The CDR3 region is CASSPLAGDSSYEQYF. In DNA, the CDR3 is TGTGCCAGCAGCCCACTCGCGGGGGACAGCTCCTACGAGCAGTACTTC. The chain couples TRBV7-6 to TRBJ2-7; either TRBD1 or TRBD2 may supply D (7 bases each). V lost 5 bases to trimming and J lost 0 bases, with 17 bases between them. Germline-derived CDR1 and CDR2 are SGHVS and FNYEAQ. The CDR3 has 16 amino acids.

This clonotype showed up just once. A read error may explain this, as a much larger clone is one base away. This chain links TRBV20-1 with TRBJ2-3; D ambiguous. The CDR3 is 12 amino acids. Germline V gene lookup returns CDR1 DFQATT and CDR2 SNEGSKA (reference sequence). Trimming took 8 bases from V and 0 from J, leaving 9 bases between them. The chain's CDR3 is CSTKVSTDTQYF. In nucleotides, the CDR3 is TGCAGTACAAAAGTTAGCACAGATACGCAGTATTTT.

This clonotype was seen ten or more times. The CDR3 DNA sequence: TGTGCCAGCAGACCGGACAGGGGGAACACTGAAGCTTTCTTT. This codes for CASRPDRGNTEAFF. This chain uses TRBV28 with TRBJ1-1, with TRBD1 identical over 9 bases. Trimming took 6 bases from V and 1 from J; bases not matched to a gene: 3. This CDR3 region has 14 residues. Germline CDR1 reads MDHEN; CDR2 reads SYDVKM.

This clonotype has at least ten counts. CDR3 coding DNA: TGTGCCAGCAGCTCAAGGCGGGGGCCCTCTGGAAACACCATATATTTT. Translation gives CASSSRRGPSGNTIYF. The chain couples TRBV7-2 to TRBJ1-3; a weak D match, TRBD1 (6 bases). CDR1 and CDR2 (germline): SGHTA, FQGNSA. V lost 4 bases to trimming and J lost 0 bases, with 13 bases between them. This CDR3 region has 16 residues.

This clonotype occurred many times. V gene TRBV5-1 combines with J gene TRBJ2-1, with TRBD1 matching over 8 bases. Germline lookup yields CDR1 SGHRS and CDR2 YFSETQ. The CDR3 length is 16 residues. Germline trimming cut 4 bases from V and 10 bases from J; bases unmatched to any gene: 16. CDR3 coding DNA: TGCGCCAGCAGCATCCCAACAGGGGGTCTGACAATGGAGCAGTTCTTC. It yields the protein CASSIPTGGLTMEQFF.

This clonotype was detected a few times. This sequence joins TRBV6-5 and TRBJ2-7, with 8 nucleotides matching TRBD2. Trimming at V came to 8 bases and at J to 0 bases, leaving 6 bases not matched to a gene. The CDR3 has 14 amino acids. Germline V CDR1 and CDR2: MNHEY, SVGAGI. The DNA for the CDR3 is TGTGCCAGCCGTTCGGGGGGGAGCTCCTACGAGCAGTACGTC. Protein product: CASRSGGSSYEQYV.

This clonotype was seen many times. The CDR3 sequence: CASSHPTPGAFF. The CDR3 DNA sequence: TGTGCCAGCAGCCATCCGACCCCTGGGGCTTTCTTT. The chain has TRBV11-2 and TRBJ1-1; no clear D. Trimming cost V 5 bases and J 11 bases, with 15 bases left between them. The CDR3 extends over 12 amino acids. The germline gives CDR1 SGHAT, CDR2 FQNNGV.

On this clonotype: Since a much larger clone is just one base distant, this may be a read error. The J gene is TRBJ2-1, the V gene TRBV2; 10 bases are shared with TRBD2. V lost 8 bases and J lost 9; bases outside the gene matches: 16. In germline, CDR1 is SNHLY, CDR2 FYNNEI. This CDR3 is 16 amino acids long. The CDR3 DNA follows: TGTGCCAGCCACGCTACGAGAGCGGGGGGGCCAGGTGAGCAGTTCTTC. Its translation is CASHATRAGGPGEQFF.